This T cell receptor beta chain originates from a study of T cell responses to AZD1222 COVID-19 vaccine. Regarding the study as a whole: Females outnumbered males among donors, who were mostly white British; clonal diversity was possibly underestimated. Once two AZD1222 doses were given, Spike-specific TCR breadth and depth went up. Reportedly, close to half of spike-specific TCRs are directed against unmutated variant regions.

Produced via immunoSEQ multiplex PCR; TCRdb's table is partial and in-frame only. Here the sample spans about 100,000 clones, about 90% being singletons. CDR1 and CDR2 (germline): SGHTA, FQGNSA. Between the trimmed V and J ends, which lost 5 bases and 6 bases, there was a span of 11 bases. The CDR3 has 13 residues. This clone was detected only once. Its antigen is as yet unknown. This receptor was identified in an adult in good health. Sequenced here: peripheral blood, sampled on day 0 of MenACWY control vaccination. This chain joins TRBV7-2 and TRBJ2-1; possible D gene TRBD1, 6 bases. In DNA, the CDR3 is TGTGCCAGCAGCCAAAGGACAGTCAATGAGCAGTTCTTC. Translated: CASSQRTVNEQFF.